This T cell receptor (beta chain) was sequenced for a study of cytomegalovirus exposure and HLA in healthy donors. The overall study: An early release of data contained approximately 80 million unique TCRs, which came from HLA-typed donors.

PCR primers comprised 60 Vbeta and 13 Jbeta primers. Clones were read by immunoSEQ multiplex PCR, and TCRdb kept only the in-frame ones, dropping some. The sample lists about 130,000 clones; 70% to 85% were seen once. Details on this clone: The antigen remains unidentified.

This CDR3 is built from 15 residues. Unmatched junction bases numbered 3, after V lost 6 bases and J lost 0 bases. Per germline, CDR1 WNHNN and CDR2 SYGVQD (reference sequence). Study-level findings and limits: What TCR beta sequences reportedly achieved was accurate prediction of HLA-A and HLA-B alleles in most subjects. By HLA locus, TCR association rates varied in a later analysis, with DRB1 showing the most and HLA-C the fewest. An analysis done earlier found most TCR beta V segments productive about 87% or about 30% of the time.

What was sequenced was PBMCs. This receptor was identified in a man aged 40-55 years in good health and CMV-seropositive. The chain has TRBV10-1 and TRBJ2-7, with TRBD2 matching 12 bases. This chain's CDR3 is CASSLLAGGSYEQYF. The CDR3 bases are TGCGCCAGCAGCCTACTAGCGGGAGGCTCCTACGAGCAGTACTTC.